This T cell receptor (beta chain) is from a study of T cell responses to AZD1222 COVID-19 vaccine. Clones were sequenced by immunoSEQ multiplex PCR, and TCRdb holds only the in-frame ones, with some missing. The sample has about 84,000 clones; about 85% are singletons. Trimming shortened V by 3 bases and J by 8 bases, and 8 bases separated the two germline ends. Germline CDR1 reads SNHLY; CDR2 reads FYNNEI. The CDR3 is 12 amino acids. This chain uses TRBV2 with TRBJ2-1; no reliable D call. The sample was peripheral blood, taken on day 0 of AZD1222 vaccination. The clonotype comes from an adult in good health. The CDR3 DNA reads TGTGCCAGCAGTGACCCGGTTGATGAGCAGTTCTTC. Its translation: CASSDPVDEQFF.